Presented here are 16 T cell receptor beta chains from one specimen sequenced in a study of blood T cell repertoires in COVID-19. Assay: immunoSEQ multiplex PCR; the TCRdb copy retains only in-frame clones and omits some. The table includes 380,000 or so clones, 88% detected once. Sequencing was performed on PBMCs or T cells enriched from blood (not recorded which). Receptors originate from a woman aged 40 to 50 with acute COVID-19.

Here the CDR3 DNA reads TGTGCCAGCAGCGTAGCTTTCGGGGGGCTCTACGAGCAGTACTTC. It translates to CASSVAFGGLYEQYF. The rearrangement links TRBV9 to TRBJ2-7; weak D call: TRBD2 (7 bases). Germline loops: CDR1 SGDLS, CDR2 YYNGEE. CDR3 length: 15 residues. Trimming took 0 bases from V and 3 from J, leaving 13 bases between them.

This clone is a singleton in its sample. The chain combines TRBV7-9 with TRBJ1-5; 7 bases match TRBD1. The CDR3 is 14 residues long. Germline V gene sequence: CDR1 SEHNR, CDR2 FQNEAQ (reference sequence). V shed 3 bases, J shed 3 bases, and the junction held 2 bases outside the gene matches. CDR3 DNA sequence: TGTGCCAGCAGCTTTGACAGGGACAATCAGCCCCAGCATTTT. Protein: CASSFDRDNQPQHF.

The chain couples TRBV13 to TRBJ2-7, with 8 bases identical to TRBD1. Germline assignment: CDR1 PRHDT and CDR2 FYEKMQ (reference sequence). This CDR3 region has 14 residues. Trimming removed 5 bases from V and 4 bases from J; junction bases left unmatched: 7. The CDR3 region is CASSARQGRYEQYF. CDR3 coding DNA: TGTGCCAGCAGCGCCAGACAGGGGCGGTACGAGCAGTACTTC.

The chain has TRBV5-1 and TRBJ2-3; 15 bases map to TRBD2. The CDR3 spans 19 residues. With 0 bases clipped from V and 2 bases from J, the junction kept 7 bases outside the gene matches. The germline V gene has CDR1 SGHRS and CDR2 YFSETQ. CDR3 sequence: CASSLAGLAGGFLTDTQYF. CDR3 nucleotide sequence: TGCGCCAGCAGCTTGGCCGGACTAGCGGGGGGGTTCCTCACAGATACGCAGTATTTT.

The chain uses TRBV4-2 and TRBJ1-1; 8 bases line up with TRBD1. After removal of 6 bases from V and 6 bases from J, the junction contained 6 bases not matched to a gene. The germline CDR1 and CDR2 sequences are LGHNA and YNFKEQ. The CDR3 has 13 amino acids. As DNA, the CDR3 is TGTGCCAGCAGACCCCCAGGGGGCTCTGAAGCTTTCTTT. Translating gives CASRPPGGSEAFF.

The CDR3 coding sequence is TGTGCCAGCAGCAGGGACGGGAGCTCTGGAAACACCATATATTTT. It specifies CASSRDGSSGNTIYF. V usage is TRBV27 and J usage is TRBJ1-3; D possibly corresponds to TRBD1 (5 bases). Germline lookup yields CDR1 MNHEY and CDR2 SMNVEV (reference sequence). CDR3 length equals 15 residues. V was cut by 6 bases and J by 0 bases, with 12 bases left in between.

The chain joins TRBV5-4 to TRBJ2-3, with 7 bases that match TRBD1. Germline loops: CDR1 SGHNT, CDR2 YYREEE (reference sequence). This CDR3 region has 16 residues. J gave up 0 bases and V 3 bases, and 7 bases lay outside the gene matches. The DNA for the CDR3 is TGTGCCAGCAGCTCGGGAAAGGACAGGAGCACAGATACGCAGTATTTT. Translating it yields CASSSGKDRSTDTQYF. Full variable domain (outside the CDR3, taken from reference TRBV5-4 and TRBJ2-3): ETGVTQSPTHLIKTRGQQVTLRCSSQSGHNTVSWYQQALGQGPQFIFQYYREEENGRGNFPPRFSGLQFPNYSSELNVNALELDDSALYLCASSSGKDRSTDTQYFGPGTRLTVL.

In this sample, this clone turned up once. The chain joins TRBV7-9 to TRBJ1-5; TRBD1 aligns across 8 bases. V lost 4 bases, J lost 4 bases, and 3 bases stayed unmatched. The CDR3 is 14 amino acids. Germline V gives CDR1 SEHNR, CDR2 FQNEAQ (reference sequence). The CDR3 DNA follows: TGTGCCAGCAGCTCAACAGGGGGAAATCAGCCCCAGCATTTT. Amino acids: CASSSTGGNQPQHF. Full variable domain (missing parts from reference TRBV7-9 and TRBJ1-5): DTGVSQNPRHKITKRGQNVTFRCDPISEHNRLYWYRQTLGQGPEFLTYFQNEAQLEKSRLLSDRFSAERPKGSFSTLEIQRTEQGDSAMYLCASSSTGGNQPQHFGDGTRLSIL.

The J gene is TRBJ1-2, the V gene TRBV6-5; D is possibly TRBD1 (6 bases). The ends were cut back, 5 bases at V and 4 bases at J, with 17 bases in the middle. The CDR3 is 15 amino acids. CDR1 and CDR2 (germline): MNHEY, SVGAGI. The CDR3 is CASSRRGREGYGYTF. CDR3 coding DNA: TGTGCCAGCAGTCGAAGGGGGAGGGAGGGCTATGGCTACACCTTC.

The chain uses TRBV7-2 and TRBJ2-3, with 9 bases that match TRBD2. Per germline, CDR1 SGHTA and CDR2 FQGNSA. V lost 4 bases to trimming and J lost 0 bases; unmatched junction nucleotides: 5. This CDR3 region has 16 residues. The CDR3 DNA follows: TGTGCCAGCAGCTCAGATAGCGGGGGAAGCACAGATACGCAGTATTTT. It translates to CASSSDSGGSTDTQYF. Using reference TRBV7-2 and TRBJ2-3 for the parts outside the CDR3, the full variable domain is GAGVSQSPSNKVTEKGKDVELRCDPISGHTALYWYRQSLGQGLEFLIYFQGNSAPDKSGLPSDRFSAERTGGSVSTLTIQRTQQEDSAVYLCASSSDSGGSTDTQYFGPGTRLTVL.

The CDR3 sequence: CASSYEGRQPQHF. The CDR3 DNA reads TGTGCCAGCAGTTACGAGGGAAGGCAGCCCCAGCATTTT. The V call is TRBV6-5, the J call TRBJ1-5; D is undetermined. Germline CDR1 MNHEY, CDR2 SVGAGI. The CDR3 has 13 residues. The germline V and J ends were trimmed by 2 bases and 7 bases, with 9 bases remaining between them.

V and J are TRBV5-4 and TRBJ1-1, with D tentatively TRBD1 (6 bases). This CDR3 contains 16 residues. Trimming removed 6 bases at V and 0 bases at J, with 18 bases between. Germline lookup yields CDR1 SGHNT and CDR2 YYREEE (reference sequence). CDR3 amino acids: CASKVTRGLMNTEAFF. The CDR3 nucleotides read TGTGCCAGCAAGGTCACCAGGGGCCTAATGAACACTGAAGCTTTCTTT.

This clone has a single count. V is TRBV9 and J is TRBJ1-1, with TRBD1 matching 8 bases. CDR3 size: 13 residues. After removal of 2 bases from V and 5 bases from J, the junction contained 2 bases not matched to a gene. Germline CDR1 is SGDLS and CDR2 is YYNGEE. The CDR3: CASSVRQGTEAFF. CDR3 DNA sequence: TGTGCCAGCAGCGTTAGACAGGGGACTGAAGCTTTCTTT.

The rearrangement links TRBV11-2 to TRBJ2-5, with D tentatively TRBD1 (6 bases). The CDR3 consists of 15 residues. Germline V gene sequence: CDR1 SGHAT, CDR2 FQNNGV. Between the trimmed V and J ends, which lost 5 bases and 0 bases, there was a span of 13 bases. CDR3 coding DNA: TGTGCCAGCAGCCCGGGGCAGGGGAACCAAGAGACCCAGTACTTC. Its protein product is CASSPGQGNQETQYF. Full variable domain (rest looked up from reference TRBV11-2 and TRBJ2-5): EAGVAQSPRYKIIEKRQSVAFWCNPISGHATLYWYQQILGQGPKLLIQFQNNGVVDDSQLPKDRFSAERLKGVDSTLKIQPAKLEDSAVYLCASSPGQGNQETQYFGPGTRLLVL.

This chain uses TRBV5-6 with TRBJ1-4, with 9 bases that match TRBD1. This CDR3 has 16 residues. V lost 0 bases and J lost 5; bases outside the gene matches: 5. The germline V gene encodes CDR1 SGHDT and CDR2 YYEEEE. The DNA of the CDR3 is TGTGCCAGCAGCTTGGCAAAGACAGGGGGAAATGAAAAACTGTTTTTT. This codes for CASSLAKTGGNEKLFF.

The V gene is TRBV3-1 (or the pseudogene TRBV3-2), the J gene TRBJ2-1; 13 nucleotides agree with TRBD2. This CDR3 has 17 residues. Germline V gene lookup returns CDR1 LGHDT and CDR2 YNNKEL (reference sequence). With V trimmed by 3 bases and J by 4 bases, 6 bases remained unmatched. The CDR3 loop is CASSQGTSGAQYNEQFF. The CDR3, as DNA: TGTGCCAGCAGCCAGGGGACTAGCGGGGCCCAATACAATGAGCAGTTCTTC.